The 31 T cell receptor beta chains below come from one sample, sequenced in a study of identical twins. TCRdb re-called the 5' RACE reads with MiXCR, one entry per CDR3 protein. The table has about 500,000 distinct CDR3 sequences, around 15% seen once; the top ten hold approximately 0.98%. The sample also formed part of further work on yellow fever vaccine responses in identical twins.

The sequenced sample consisted of CD4+ T cells sorted from blood. The receptors were gathered from a woman aged 18 to 35 in good health.

The table lists this clonotype with many counts. In DNA form, the CDR3 reads TGTGCCAGCAGTCCCGGACCTAACCGTGAGCAGTTCTTC. This gives the protein CASSPGPNREQFF. This chain connects TRBV27 to TRBJ2-1, with no clear D. The CDR3 has 13 residues. Germline V lookup: CDR1 MNHEY, CDR2 SMNVEV (reference sequence). Trimming shortened V by 5 bases and J by 9 bases, and 14 bases separated the two germline ends.

This clonotype appeared a few times. The junction departs from the called germline gene at one end, perhaps through a read error. The chain employs TRBV15 and TRBJ1-4; the D is unclear. This CDR3 is built from 14 residues. CDR1 is LNHNV, CDR2 YYDKDF, per germline (reference sequence). The CDR3 is CATSRGSGNENLFF. The CDR3 bases are TGTGCCACCAGCAGAGGATCGGGTAATGAAAACCTGTTTTTT.

This clonotype was seen a few times. The chain is built from TRBV9 and TRBJ2-5, with D possibly being TRBD1 (6 bases). Germline V CDR1 and CDR2: SGDLS, YYNGEE. This CDR3 has 14 amino acids. V lost 0 bases and J lost 5, with 11 bases in between. DNA of the CDR3: TGTGCCAGCAGCGTAGCTGGGGGCGCGGAGACCCAGTACTTC. It is translated as CASSVAGGAETQYF. Using reference TRBV9 and TRBJ2-5 for the parts outside the CDR3, the full variable domain is DSGVTQTPKHLITATGQRVTLRCSPRSGDLSVYWYQQSLDQGLQFLIQYYNGEERAKGNILERFSAQQFPDLHSELNLSSLELGDSALYFCASSVAGGAETQYFGPGTRLLVL.

The gene calls are TRBV20-1 and TRBJ2-5; tentatively, D is TRBD2 (6 bases). V lost 6 bases to trimming and J lost 2 bases, with 13 bases between them. The CDR3 consists of 13 residues. CDR1 and CDR2 (germline): DFQATT, SNEGSKA (reference sequence). The CDR3 region is CSAELAGQETQYF. The CDR3, as DNA: TGCAGTGCAGAACTCGCGGGGCAAGAGACCCAGTACTTC.

V is TRBV12-3 or TRBV12-4 and J is TRBJ1-2; perhaps TRBD1 as D (5 bases). The CDR3 is 12 amino acids. The ends were cut back, 8 bases at V and 6 bases at J, with 13 bases in the middle. The CDR3 nucleotides read TGTGCCAGCGCCCCCGGCAGGGATGGCTACACCTTC. It specifies CASAPGRDGYTF.

The rearrangement links TRBV15 to TRBJ2-3; D gene ambiguous. Deletions cut 0 bases from V and 2 bases from J, with 12 bases between. The length of the CDR3 is 16 residues. CDR1 and CDR2 (germline): LNHNV, YYDKDF (reference sequence). Here the CDR3 DNA reads TGTGCCACCAGCAGAGATTCTTGGACCAACACAGATACGCAGTATTTT. Translated, it gives CATSRDSWTNTDTQYF.

This clonotype was seen a few times. The chain recombines TRBV6-1 with TRBJ1-4; D remains ambiguous. Trimming removed 8 bases from V and 4 bases from J, with 8 bases in between. The CDR3 has 12 amino acids. Germline CDR1 reads MNHNS; CDR2 reads SASEGT. The DNA for the CDR3 is TGTGCCAGCGAGGAGATTAATGAAAAACTGTTTTTT. Protein product: CASEEINEKLFF.

This clonotype occurred a few times. The V and J genes are TRBV7-7 and TRBJ2-5; TRBD1 matches at 9 bases. Germline CDR1 and CDR2: SSHAT and FNYEAQ (reference sequence). This CDR3 has 11 amino acids. Written as DNA, the CDR3 is TGTGCTAGCGGAACAGGGGGCACCCAGTACTTC. It translates to CASGTGGTQYF.

This clonotype has ten or more counts. The chain recombines TRBV12-3 or TRBV12-4 with TRBJ2-7, with 8 bases that match TRBD1. CDR3 length equals 15 residues. The V segment lost 6 bases and the J segment 0 bases; nucleotides outside the gene matches: 7. The CDR3, as DNA: TGTGCCAGCAGCGCCGACAGGGGCGCCTCCTACGAGCAGTACTTC. Amino acids: CASSADRGASYEQYF.

This clonotype was seen ten or more times. The chain links TRBV3-1 to TRBJ2-3; D is undetermined. With 1 base removed from V and 4 bases from J, the gap between germline ends came to 9 bases. Germline V gene sequence: CDR1 LGHDT, CDR2 YNNKEL (reference sequence). This CDR3 has 14 residues. The CDR3 here is CASSQVSRSDTQYF. As DNA, the CDR3 is TGTGCCAGCAGCCAAGTTTCCAGGTCAGATACGCAGTATTTT.

This clonotype turned up a few times. This chain uses TRBV10-1 with TRBJ2-1; 12 nucleotides match TRBD2. Trimming at V came to 3 bases and at J to 2 bases, leaving 2 bases not matched to a gene. CDR1 and CDR2 from the germline V gene are WNHNN and SYGVQD (reference sequence). The CDR3 contains 16 residues. The CDR3 DNA sequence: TGCGCCAGCAGTGACCGACTAGCGGGAGCCTACAATGAGCAGTTCTTC. Translation gives CASSDRLAGAYNEQFF.

This clonotype was counted between two and nine times. The CDR3 region is CASTRLVGTGELFF. The CDR3 DNA reads TGTGCCAGCACTCGACTAGTTGGGACCGGGGAGCTGTTTTTT. This sequence joins TRBV12-3 or TRBV12-4 and TRBJ2-2; possibly TRBD2 for D (6 bases). This CDR3 region has 14 residues. Trimming took off 7 bases at V and 5 bases at J, with 14 bases between the two ends.

A remark on this clonotype: Possible read error: a much larger clone is one base away. The chain recombines TRBV12-3 or TRBV12-4 with TRBJ2-1; D possibly corresponds to TRBD1 (6 bases). The length of the CDR3 is 15 residues. V was pared by 6 bases and J by 3 bases, with 15 bases between. The CDR3 DNA sequence: TGTGCCAGCAGACCCACAGGGTTTTTCTACAATGAGCAGTTCTTC. Amino acids: CASRPTGFFYNEQFF.

This clonotype was seen more than once but under ten times. The V call is TRBV15, the J call TRBJ2-5, with D perhaps matching TRBD1 (5 bases). V lost 0 bases, J lost 2 bases, and 10 bases lay in between. The CDR3 has 15 amino acids. Germline V gene lookup returns CDR1 LNHNV and CDR2 YYDKDF (reference sequence). The CDR3 protein is CATSRDWAGQETQYF. DNA for the CDR3: TGTGCCACCAGCAGAGATTGGGCAGGGCAAGAGACCCAGTACTTC.

This chain joins TRBV18 and TRBJ1-5; D may be TRBD1 (5 bases). The CDR3 sequence is 14 residues long. V gave up 1 base and J gave up 5 bases, with 9 bases separating them. The germline CDR1 and CDR2 sequences are KGHSH and LQKENI. The CDR3 here is CASSPQGTDQPQHF. CDR3 nucleotide sequence: TGTGCCAGCTCACCACAGGGGACGGATCAGCCCCAGCATTTT.

This chain uses TRBV6-1 with TRBJ1-6; no reliable D call. The ends were cut back, 5 bases at V and 7 bases at J, with 12 bases in the middle. The CDR3 extends over 14 amino acids. Per germline, CDR1 MNHNS and CDR2 SASEGT. CDR3 protein: CASSTGQRNSPLHF. The CDR3 nucleotides are TGTGCCAGCAGTACGGGCCAGCGAAATTCACCCCTCCACTTT.

The chain uses TRBV7-9 and TRBJ2-7; weak D call: TRBD2 (5 bases). The V end lost 5 bases, the J end lost 2 bases, and 13 bases lay between the germline ends. CDR3 length: 14 residues. Germline assignment: CDR1 SEHNR and CDR2 FQNEAQ (reference sequence). CDR3 DNA: TGTGCCAGCAGCACTGGGAGTCTCGCCTACGAGCAGTACTTC. Protein: CASSTGSLAYEQYF.

This clonotype was detected a few times. This rearrangement joins TRBV5-5 to TRBJ2-7; 7 bases match TRBD1. CDR3 length: 18 amino acids. CDR1 is SGHKS and CDR2 is YYEKEE in the germline V gene (reference sequence). V lost 0 bases to trimming and J lost 9 bases; unmatched junction nucleotides: 21. The DNA of the CDR3 is TGTGCCAGCAGCTTGGGGGGGAAGTGGACAGGCCTTGTATCACGGCAGTACTTC. It codes for CASSLGGKWTGLVSRQYF.

This rearrangement joins TRBV27 to TRBJ2-2, with 7 bases matching TRBD2. The CDR3 loop spans 18 amino acids. V lost 0 bases, J lost 3 bases, and 10 bases stayed unmatched. Germline lookup yields CDR1 MNHEY and CDR2 SMNVEV (reference sequence). CDR3 sequence reads: CASSLSRLGRWDTGELFF. The DNA of the CDR3 is TGTGCCAGCAGTTTATCTAGGCTCGGGAGGTGGGACACCGGGGAGCTGTTTTTT.

There are a few counts of this clonotype. This sequence joins TRBV20-1 and TRBJ2-7, with D unresolved. V lost 6 bases and J 4 bases, leaving 13 bases between the germline ends. There are 12 residues in the CDR3. The V gene's germline CDR1 is DFQATT and CDR2 SNEGSKA (reference sequence). CDR3 nucleotides: TGCAGTGCACCTCAGTCCGGATACGAGCAGTACTTC. Encoded protein: CSAPQSGYEQYF.

This chain connects TRBV3-1 to TRBJ1-3; no firm D call. The germline gives CDR1 LGHDT, CDR2 YNNKEL (reference sequence). CDR3 size: 14 residues. The ends were cut back, 3 bases at V and 0 bases at J, with 6 bases in the middle. The CDR3 coding sequence is TGTGCCAGCAGCCAGGCACACTCTGGAAACACCATATATTTT. It specifies CASSQAHSGNTIYF.

This clonotype was seen a handful of times. V and J are TRBV12-3 or TRBV12-4 and TRBJ2-6, with 7 bases fitting TRBD1. The CDR3 covers 15 residues. Losses at the gene ends were 6 bases for V and 3 bases for J; bases not matched to a gene: 5. CDR3 sequence reads: CASSQGGFGANVLTF. CDR3 nucleotide sequence: TGTGCCAGCAGCCAAGGGGGCTTTGGGGCCAACGTCCTGACTTTC.

This clonotype was detected a few times. V and J are TRBV6-2 or TRBV6-3 and TRBJ1-5; unclear D gene. With 7 bases removed from V and 5 bases from J, the gap between germline ends came to 15 bases. The CDR3 is 14 residues long. Germline CDR1 MNHEY, CDR2 SVGEGT. CDR3 coding DNA: TGTGCCAGCAACGATGCCCAGGTTTATCAGCCCCAGCATTTT. Translating gives CASNDAQVYQPQHF.

This chain joins TRBV7-9 and TRBJ2-5; 10 bases map to TRBD2. Germline CDR1 is SEHNR and CDR2 is FQNEAQ (reference sequence). This CDR3 has 15 amino acids. V trimming: 4 bases; J trimming: 2 bases; junction bases outside the gene matches: 4. In nucleotides, the CDR3 is TGTGCCAGCAGCTCTAGCGGGGGAACTCAAGAGACCCAGTACTTC. It encodes CASSSSGGTQETQYF.

This clonotype has just a few counts. The V call is TRBV19, the J call TRBJ2-2; D gene ambiguous. This CDR3 is built from 14 residues. Germline-derived CDR1 and CDR2 are LNHDA and SQIVND (reference sequence). V shed 8 bases and J shed 0 bases, with 10 bases lying between them. As DNA, the CDR3 is TGTGCCAGTTGCTCCGGCGCGAACACCGGGGAGCTGTTTTTT. Protein product: CASCSGANTGELFF.

This clonotype was recorded a few times. This chain links TRBV6-1 with TRBJ2-7; TRBD1 matches 7 bases. V was pared by 5 bases and J by 5 bases, with 6 bases of the junction left unmatched. Germline V gene data show CDR1 as MNHNS and CDR2 as SASEGT. CDR3 length equals 13 residues. The CDR3 here is CASSPRTGHEQYF. CDR3 DNA sequence: TGTGCCAGCAGTCCCCGGACAGGACACGAGCAGTACTTC.

This clonotype appeared a few times. This chain connects TRBV6-1 to TRBJ2-7; maybe TRBD2 (7 bases). This CDR3 has 14 amino acids. Germline V gives CDR1 MNHNS, CDR2 SASEGT. V lost 6 bases to trimming and J lost 6 bases, with 18 bases between them. CDR3 bases: TGTGCCAGCAGCCGAGTGGGGGGGGGCGGCGAGCAGTACTTC. This encodes CASSRVGGGGEQYF.

The chain joins TRBV3-1 to TRBJ2-1; 7 nucleotides line up with TRBD2. Germline V CDR1 and CDR2: LGHDT, YNNKEL (reference sequence). The CDR3 spans 13 residues. V was pared by 4 bases and J by 11 bases, with 8 bases of the junction left unmatched. CDR3 in DNA: TGTGCCAGCAGCCTCGCGGCTAGCGGTAAGCAGTTCTTC. It translates to CASSLAASGKQFF.

The table lists this clonotype with a few counts. The chain has TRBV3-1 and TRBJ2-1; D call uncertain. With 6 bases removed from V and 2 bases from J, the gap between germline ends came to 8 bases. Germline-derived CDR1 and CDR2 are LGHDT and YNNKEL (reference sequence). CDR3 length equals 13 residues. The CDR3 is CASRDGPYNEQFF. Here the CDR3 DNA reads TGTGCCAGCAGGGATGGACCCTACAATGAGCAGTTCTTC.

This clonotype was observed a few times. The chain has TRBV4-3 and TRBJ2-3, with D tentatively TRBD2 (5 bases). The CDR3 spans 13 residues. V dropped 4 bases and J dropped 6 bases, with 11 bases sitting between them. CDR1 is LGHNA, CDR2 YSLEER, per germline. The CDR3: CASSPTDSDTQYF. In DNA, the CDR3 is TGCGCCAGCAGCCCGACGGACTCGGATACGCAGTATTTT.

For the CDR3, the DNA is TGTGCCAGCAGTTGGGGGACACCTTCCTACAATGAGCAGTTCTTC. This translates into CASSWGTPSYNEQFF. The chain joins TRBV12-3 or TRBV12-4 to TRBJ2-1; tentatively, D is TRBD1 (6 bases). This CDR3 region has 15 residues. The V end was cut by 4 bases, the J end by 1 base, with 11 bases between.